This T cell receptor (beta chain) was sequenced during a study of Ad26.COV2.S vaccination and SARS-CoV-2 variants. Libraries were prepared by immunoSEQ multiplex PCR; TCRdb keeps only in-frame clonotypes and omits some of them. The repertoire holds some 480,000 clones, with approximately 90% as singletons. In the case of this clone: Antigen: not known.

Overall study findings and caveats: Higher spike-specific TCR breadth was found in vaccine recipients than in placebo recipients.

Trimming removed 1 base from V and 3 bases from J; junction bases left unmatched: 6. Germline V lookup: CDR1 LGHNA, CDR2 YNFKEQ. CDR3 length: 16 residues. Sample treatment: over 15 received Ad26.COV2.S at low or high dose, single or two shots; several received placebo; per-sample allocation not given. Repertoires come from day 63 after the first vaccine or placebo injection. This chain connects TRBV4-2 to TRBJ2-5; TRBD2 matches 9 bases. Sequenced here: peripheral blood, sampled in a trial of Ad26.COV2.S vaccine versus placebo. The receptor's source is a person aged 18-65 years who received the Ad26.COV2.S COVID-19 vaccine or a placebo. CDR3 bases: TGTGCCAGCAGCCAAGTGGCGGGAGGGAGGGAAGAGACCCAGTACTTC. This sequence encodes CASSQVAGGREETQYF.